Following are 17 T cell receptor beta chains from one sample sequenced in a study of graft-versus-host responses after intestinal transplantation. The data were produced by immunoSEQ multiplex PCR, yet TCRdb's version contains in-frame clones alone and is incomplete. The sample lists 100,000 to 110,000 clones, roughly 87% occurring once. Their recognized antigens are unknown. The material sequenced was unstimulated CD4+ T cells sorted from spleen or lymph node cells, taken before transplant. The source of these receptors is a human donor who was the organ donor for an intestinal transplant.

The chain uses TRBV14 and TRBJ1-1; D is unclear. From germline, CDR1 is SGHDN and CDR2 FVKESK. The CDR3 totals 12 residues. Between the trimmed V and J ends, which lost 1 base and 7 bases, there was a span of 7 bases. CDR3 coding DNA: TGTGCCAGCAGCCAAGCGGGTCATGAAGCTTTCTTT. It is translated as CASSQAGHEAFF.

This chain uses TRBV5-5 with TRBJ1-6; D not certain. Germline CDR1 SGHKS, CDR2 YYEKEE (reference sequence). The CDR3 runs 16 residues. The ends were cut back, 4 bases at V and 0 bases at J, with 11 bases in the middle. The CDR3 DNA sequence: TGTGCCAGCAGCGCTTTGAGTGGCTCCTATAATTCACCCCTCCACTTT. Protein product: CASSALSGSYNSPLHF.

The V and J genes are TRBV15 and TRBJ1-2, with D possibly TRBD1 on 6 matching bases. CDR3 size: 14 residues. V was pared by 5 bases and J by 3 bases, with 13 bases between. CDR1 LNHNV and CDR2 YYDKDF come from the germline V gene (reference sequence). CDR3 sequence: CATSRRTEDYGYTF. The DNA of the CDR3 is TGTGCCACCAGCCGTCGGACAGAAGACTATGGCTACACCTTC.

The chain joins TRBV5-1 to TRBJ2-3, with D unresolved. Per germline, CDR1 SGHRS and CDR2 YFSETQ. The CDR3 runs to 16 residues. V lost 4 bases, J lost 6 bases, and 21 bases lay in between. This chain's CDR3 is CASSSSLGVLGDTQYF. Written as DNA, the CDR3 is TGCGCCAGCAGCAGTTCCCTCGGCGTCCTTGGGGATACGCAGTATTTT.

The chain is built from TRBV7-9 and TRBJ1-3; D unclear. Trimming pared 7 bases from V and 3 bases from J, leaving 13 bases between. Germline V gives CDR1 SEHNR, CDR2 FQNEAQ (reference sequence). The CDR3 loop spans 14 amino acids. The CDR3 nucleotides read TGTGCCAGCACCCCGAACGGTTATGGAAACACCATATATTTT. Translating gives CASTPNGYGNTIYF.

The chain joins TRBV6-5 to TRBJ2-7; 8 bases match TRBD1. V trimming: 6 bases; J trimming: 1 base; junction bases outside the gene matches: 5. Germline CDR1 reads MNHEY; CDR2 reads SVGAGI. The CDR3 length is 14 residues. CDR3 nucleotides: TGTGCCAGCAGGCGGACAGGGATATCCTACGAGCAGTACTTC. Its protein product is CASRRTGISYEQYF.

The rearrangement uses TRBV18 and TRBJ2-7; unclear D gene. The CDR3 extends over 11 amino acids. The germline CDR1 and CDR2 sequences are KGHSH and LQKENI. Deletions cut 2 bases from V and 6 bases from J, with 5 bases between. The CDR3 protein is CASSPDTEQYF. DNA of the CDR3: TGTGCCAGCTCACCAGATACCGAGCAGTACTTC.

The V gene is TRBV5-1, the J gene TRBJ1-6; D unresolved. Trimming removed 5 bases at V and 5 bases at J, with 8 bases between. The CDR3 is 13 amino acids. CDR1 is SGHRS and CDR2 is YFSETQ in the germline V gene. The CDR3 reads CASRYKDNSPLHF. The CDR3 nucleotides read TGCGCCAGCAGATACAAAGATAATTCACCCCTCCACTTT.

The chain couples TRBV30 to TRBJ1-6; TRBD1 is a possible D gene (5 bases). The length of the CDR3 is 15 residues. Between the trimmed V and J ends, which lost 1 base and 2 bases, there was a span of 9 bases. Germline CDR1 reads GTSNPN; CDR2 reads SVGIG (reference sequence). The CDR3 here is CAWSGGDPYNSPLHF. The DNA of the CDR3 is TGTGCCTGGAGTGGGGGGGACCCCTATAATTCACCCCTCCACTTT. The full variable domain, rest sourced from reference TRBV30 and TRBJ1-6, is SQTIHQWPATLVQPVGSPLSLECTVEGTSNPNLYWYRQAAGRGLQLLFYSVGIGQISSEVPQNLSASRPQDRQFILSSKKLLLSDSGFYLCAWSGGDPYNSPLHFGNGTRLTVT.

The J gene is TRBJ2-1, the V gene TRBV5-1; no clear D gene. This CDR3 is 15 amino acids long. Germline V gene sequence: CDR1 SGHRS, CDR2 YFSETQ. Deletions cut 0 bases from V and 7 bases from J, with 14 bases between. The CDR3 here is CASSLAVQAANEQFF. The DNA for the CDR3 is TGCGCCAGCAGCTTGGCGGTCCAGGCAGCAAATGAGCAGTTCTTC.

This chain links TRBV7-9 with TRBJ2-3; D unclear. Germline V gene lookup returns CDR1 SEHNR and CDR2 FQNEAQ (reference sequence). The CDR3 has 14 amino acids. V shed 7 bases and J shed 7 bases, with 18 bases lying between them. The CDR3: CASTHGNTRNTQYF. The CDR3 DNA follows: TGTGCCAGCACGCATGGAAACACACGAAATACGCAGTATTTT.

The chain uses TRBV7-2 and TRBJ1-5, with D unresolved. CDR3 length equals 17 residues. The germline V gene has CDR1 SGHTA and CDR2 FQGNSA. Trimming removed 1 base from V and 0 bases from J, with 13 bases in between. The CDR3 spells CASSLGGVGNSNQPQHF. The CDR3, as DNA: TGTGCCAGCAGCTTAGGTGGGGTAGGGAATAGCAATCAGCCCCAGCATTTT. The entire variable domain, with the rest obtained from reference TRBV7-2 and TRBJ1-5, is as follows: GAGVSQSPSNKVTEKGKDVELRCDPISGHTALYWYRQSLGQGLEFLIYFQGNSAPDKSGLPSDRFSAERTGGSVSTLTIQRTQQEDSAVYLCASSLGGVGNSNQPQHFGDGTRLSIL.

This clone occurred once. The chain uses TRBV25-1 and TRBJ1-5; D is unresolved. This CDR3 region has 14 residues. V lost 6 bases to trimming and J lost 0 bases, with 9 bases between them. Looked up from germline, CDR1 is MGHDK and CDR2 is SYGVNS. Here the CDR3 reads CASRETGSNQPQHF. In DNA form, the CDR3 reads TGTGCCAGCAGAGAGACTGGTAGCAATCAGCCCCAGCATTTT.

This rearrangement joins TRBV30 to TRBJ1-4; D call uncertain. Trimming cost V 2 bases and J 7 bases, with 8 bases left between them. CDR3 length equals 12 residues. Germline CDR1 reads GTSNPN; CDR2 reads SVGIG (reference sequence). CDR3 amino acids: CAWSWLGEKLFF. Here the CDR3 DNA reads TGTGCCTGGAGTTGGCTGGGTGAAAAACTGTTTTTT.

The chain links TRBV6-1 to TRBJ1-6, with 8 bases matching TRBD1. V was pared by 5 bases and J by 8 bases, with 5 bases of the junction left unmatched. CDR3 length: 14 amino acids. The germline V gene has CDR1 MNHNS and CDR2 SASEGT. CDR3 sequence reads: CASSSRGLDSPLHF. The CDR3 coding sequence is TGTGCCAGCAGTTCCAGGGGGCTTGATTCACCCCTCCACTTT.

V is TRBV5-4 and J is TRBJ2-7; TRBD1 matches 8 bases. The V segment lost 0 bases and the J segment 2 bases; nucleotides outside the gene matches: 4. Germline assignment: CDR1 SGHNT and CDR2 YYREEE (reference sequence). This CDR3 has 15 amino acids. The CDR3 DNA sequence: TGTGCCAGCAGCTTGGAATCCAGGGGGCCCTACGAGCAGTACTTC. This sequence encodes CASSLESRGPYEQYF.

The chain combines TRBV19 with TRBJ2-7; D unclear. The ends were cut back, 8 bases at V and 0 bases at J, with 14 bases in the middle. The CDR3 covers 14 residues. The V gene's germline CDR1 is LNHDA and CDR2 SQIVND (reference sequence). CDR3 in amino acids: CASVTDTYSYEQYF. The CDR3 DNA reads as TGTGCCAGTGTCACCGACACCTACTCCTACGAGCAGTACTTC.